Reported below is one T cell receptor beta chain. Its specificity is not known. Profiling relied on immunoSEQ multiplex PCR, and the TCRdb table lists in-frame clones only, not all of them. The sample records about 40,000 clones, 81% being singletons. The data stem from a study of T cells in localized non-small cell lung cancer. J was trimmed by 5 bases and V by 1 base; bases with no gene match: 2. Germline CDR1 reads SNHLY; CDR2 reads FYNNEI. The CDR3 extends over 14 amino acids. Study-wide results and limits: Those with higher blood T cell density had longer overall survival.

The sequencing used peripheral blood mononuclear cells, collected before any cancer treatment. The receptor was isolated from a male donor aged 60 or over with stage II lung adenocarcinoma. The chain couples TRBV2 to TRBJ2-3, with TRBD2 matching 8 bases. The CDR3 region is CASSEVGGGDTQYF. The CDR3 DNA reads TGTGCCAGCAGTGAAGTCGGGGGGGGAGATACGCAGTATTTT.